This T cell receptor (beta chain) was sequenced for a study of blood T cell repertoires in COVID-19. Study summary: Sites across the United States, Italy and Spain contributed samples from acute and convalescent COVID-19. T cells, B-cell-depleted T cells, or PBMCs provided the cDNA or gDNA that served as material.

CDR3 length: 13 residues. Germline V gene data show CDR1 as SQVTM and CDR2 as ANQGSEA. V was pared by 4 bases and J by 9 bases, with 9 bases of the junction left unmatched. Per the authors' pipeline: Estimation of nucleated cell counts relied on the amplification of reference gene primers. The repertoire was sequenced with immunoSEQ multiplex PCR; TCRdb's copy has only in-frame clones and lacks some. V, J and clone size were drawn from that table, and D and trimming were deduced from the DNA. The sample has some 140,000 clones; 79% are singletons. Material: peripheral blood. This chain connects TRBV29-1 to TRBJ2-1; 7 positions agree with TRBD2. This TCR came from a man aged 55 to 70 with acute or convalescent COVID-19. CDR3 residues: CSVGGVLASEQFF. CDR3 coding DNA: TGCAGCGTTGGAGGGGTACTAGCGAGTGAGCAGTTCTTC.